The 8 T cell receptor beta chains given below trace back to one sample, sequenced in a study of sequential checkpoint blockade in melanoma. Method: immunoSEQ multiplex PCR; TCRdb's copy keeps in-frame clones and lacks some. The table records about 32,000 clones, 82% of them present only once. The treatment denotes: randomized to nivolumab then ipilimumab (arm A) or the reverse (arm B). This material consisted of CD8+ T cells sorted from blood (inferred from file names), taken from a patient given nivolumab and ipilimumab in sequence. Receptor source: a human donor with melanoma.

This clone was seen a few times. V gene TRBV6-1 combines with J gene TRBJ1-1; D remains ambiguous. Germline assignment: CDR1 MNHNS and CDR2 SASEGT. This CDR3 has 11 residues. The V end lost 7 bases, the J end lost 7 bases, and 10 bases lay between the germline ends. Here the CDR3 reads CASIAGVEAFF. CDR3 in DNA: TGTGCCAGCATAGCCGGGGTTGAAGCTTTCTTT.

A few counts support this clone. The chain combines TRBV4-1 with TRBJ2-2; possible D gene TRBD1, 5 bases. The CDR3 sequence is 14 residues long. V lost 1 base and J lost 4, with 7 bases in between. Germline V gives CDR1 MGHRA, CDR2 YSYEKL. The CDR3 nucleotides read TGCGCCAGCAGCCAAGGGGGCATCACCGGGGAGCTGTTTTTT. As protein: CASSQGGITGELFF.

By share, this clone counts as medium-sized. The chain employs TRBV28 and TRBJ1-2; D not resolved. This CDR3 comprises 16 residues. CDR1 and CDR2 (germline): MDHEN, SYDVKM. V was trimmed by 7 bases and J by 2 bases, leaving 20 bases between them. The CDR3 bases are TGTGCCAGCACCTTCTCTCCGGGGTCCCTAAACTATGGCTACACCTTC. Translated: CASTFSPGSLNYGYTF.

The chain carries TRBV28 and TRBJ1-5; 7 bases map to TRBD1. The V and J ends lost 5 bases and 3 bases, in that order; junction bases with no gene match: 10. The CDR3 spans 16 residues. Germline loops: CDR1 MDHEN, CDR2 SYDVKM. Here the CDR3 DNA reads TGTGCCAGCAGTCACGCCTGGGGACAGTTCAATCAGCCCCAGCATTTT. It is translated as CASSHAWGQFNQPQHF.

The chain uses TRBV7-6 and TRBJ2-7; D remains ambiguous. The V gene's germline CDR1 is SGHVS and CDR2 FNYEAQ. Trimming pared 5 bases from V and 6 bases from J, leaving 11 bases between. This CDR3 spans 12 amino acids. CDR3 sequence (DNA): TGTGCCAGCAGCCCAGAGACGGGCGAGCAGTACTTC. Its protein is CASSPETGEQYF.

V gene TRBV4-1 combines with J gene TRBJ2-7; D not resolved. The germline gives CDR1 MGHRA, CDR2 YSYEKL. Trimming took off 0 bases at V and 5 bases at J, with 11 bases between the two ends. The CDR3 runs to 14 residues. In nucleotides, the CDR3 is TGCGCCAGCAGCCAAGATCTGGAGTCCCACGAGCAGTACTTC. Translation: CASSQDLESHEQYF.

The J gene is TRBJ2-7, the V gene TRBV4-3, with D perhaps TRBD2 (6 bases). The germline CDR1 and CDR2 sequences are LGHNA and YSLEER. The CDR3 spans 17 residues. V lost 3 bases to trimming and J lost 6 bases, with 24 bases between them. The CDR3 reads CASSQDFSREPGLEQYF. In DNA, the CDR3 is TGCGCCAGCAGCCAGGACTTTAGCCGGGAGCCGGGACTCGAGCAGTACTTC.

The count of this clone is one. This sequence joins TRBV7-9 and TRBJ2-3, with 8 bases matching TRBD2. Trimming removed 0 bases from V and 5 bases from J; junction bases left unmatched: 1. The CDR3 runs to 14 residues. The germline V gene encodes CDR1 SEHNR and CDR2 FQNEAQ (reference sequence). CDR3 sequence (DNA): TGTGCCAGCAGCTTAGCGAGCGGGGGAGATACGCAGTATTTT. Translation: CASSLASGGDTQYF. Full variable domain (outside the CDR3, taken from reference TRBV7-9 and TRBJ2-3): DTGVSQNPRHKITKRGQNVTFRCDPISEHNRLYWYRQTLGQGPEFLTYFQNEAQLEKSRLLSDRFSAERPKGSFSTLEIQRTEQGDSAMYLCASSLASGGDTQYFGPGTRLTVL.